Following are 29 T cell receptor beta chains from one sample sequenced in a study of blood T cell repertoires in COVID-19. Measured with immunoSEQ multiplex PCR; TCRdb has only the in-frame clones, and not every one. The sample includes about 400,000 clones, roughly 89% seen only once; the top ten take 10%. Sequences were obtained from PBMCs or T cells enriched from blood (not recorded which). Receptor source: a woman aged 50 to 60 who had recovered from COVID-19.

This clone has just one count. The chain carries TRBV4-1 and TRBJ1-5; 12 positions match TRBD1. The CDR3 runs to 18 residues. V was clipped by 3 bases and J by 2 bases; unmatched bases: 8. CDR1 is MGHRA and CDR2 is YSYEKL in the germline V gene. The DNA for the CDR3 is TGCGCCAGCAGCCAGGGACAGGGGGCCGGCTGGGGCAATCAGCCCCAGCATTTT. Translation gives CASSQGQGAGWGNQPQHF.

V usage is TRBV27 and J usage is TRBJ1-2; D unclear. The CDR3 length is 15 residues. Trimming left V 0 bases short and J 5 bases short, with 13 bases between. Germline V gives CDR1 MNHEY, CDR2 SMNVEV (reference sequence). The CDR3 bases are TGTGCCAGCAGTTTATCGGGAGGCGGGTTTTATGGCTACACCTTC. Translated: CASSLSGGGFYGYTF.

This chain joins TRBV19 and TRBJ1-6; 7 bases agree with TRBD1. There are 14 residues in the CDR3. From germline, CDR1 is LNHDA and CDR2 SQIVND (reference sequence). The trim removed 3 bases at V and 7 bases at J, leaving 3 bases unmatched. The CDR3 region is CASSITGANSPLHF. In DNA, the CDR3 is TGTGCCAGTAGTATTACAGGGGCCAATTCACCCCTCCACTTT.

The J gene is TRBJ2-2, the V gene TRBV7-2; weak D call: TRBD1 (5 bases). Germline CDR1 and CDR2: SGHTA and FQGNSA. The CDR3 is 15 residues long. Between the trimmed V and J ends, which lost 1 base and 3 bases, there was a span of 9 bases. The chain's CDR3 is CASSLDQGYTGELFF. The CDR3 nucleotides are TGTGCCAGCAGCTTAGATCAGGGATACACCGGGGAGCTGTTTTTT.

CDR3 residues: CASSPMSGSNQPQHF. The CDR3, as DNA: TGTGCCAGCTCACCAATGTCGGGTAGCAATCAGCCCCAGCATTTT. The chain combines TRBV18 with TRBJ1-5; no definite D call. This CDR3 is built from 15 residues. V dropped 2 bases and J dropped 0 bases, with 8 bases sitting between them. Germline V gene data show CDR1 as KGHSH and CDR2 as LQKENI.

Notes on this clone: Other DNA sequences in the same sample also yield this CDR3. The chain has TRBV7-9 and TRBJ1-4; 9 bases line up with TRBD1. Germline V gives CDR1 SEHNR, CDR2 FQNEAQ (reference sequence). V lost 4 bases and J lost 4; bases outside the gene matches: 1. This CDR3 region has 14 residues. CDR3 bases: TGTGCCAGCAGCTCGGGACAGGGTAATGAAAAACTGTTTTTT. As protein: CASSSGQGNEKLFF.

This chain links TRBV3-1 (or the pseudogene TRBV3-2) with TRBJ1-1; D remains ambiguous. The CDR3 totals 14 residues. From germline, CDR1 is LGHDT and CDR2 YNNKEL (reference sequence). V dropped 0 bases and J dropped 1 base, with 6 bases sitting between them. Here the CDR3 reads CASSQEEGNTEAFF. The CDR3, as DNA: TGTGCCAGCAGCCAAGAGGAGGGGAACACTGAAGCTTTCTTT.

The rearrangement links TRBV18 to TRBJ1-2, with unresolved D. The CDR3 runs 12 residues. The germline V and J ends were trimmed by 7 bases and 7 bases, with 13 bases remaining between them. The germline V gene has CDR1 KGHSH and CDR2 LQKENI. CDR3 nucleotides: TGTGCCAGCTTCGAAGGGAGGGCTGGCTACACCTTC. Protein sequence: CASFEGRAGYTF.

V gene TRBV3-1 (or the pseudogene TRBV3-2) combines with J gene TRBJ2-7; D may be TRBD1 (5 bases). Trimming pared 4 bases from V and 6 bases from J, leaving 10 bases between. The CDR3 has 12 residues. The germline CDR1 and CDR2 sequences are LGHDT and YNNKEL (reference sequence). CDR3 sequence (DNA): TGTGCCAGCAGCCCCGGACATATCGAGCAGTACTTC. Translation gives CASSPGHIEQYF.

V usage is TRBV7-6 and J usage is TRBJ2-7; 8 positions agree with TRBD2. V lost 5 bases and J lost 2; bases outside the gene matches: 14. The length of the CDR3 is 17 residues. Germline values: CDR1 SGHVS, CDR2 FNYEAQ. The CDR3 is CASSPSAASGPTYEQYF. DNA for the CDR3: TGTGCCAGCAGCCCTAGCGCCGCTAGCGGGCCCACCTACGAGCAGTACTTC. Full variable domain (outside the CDR3, taken from reference TRBV7-6 and TRBJ2-7): GAGVSQSPRYKVTKRGQDVALRCDPISGHVSLYWYRQALGQGPEFLTYFNYEAQQDKSGLPNDRFSAERPEGSISTLTIQRTEQRDSAMYRCASSPSAASGPTYEQYFGPGTRLTVT.

The DNA for the CDR3 is TGTGCCAGCAGCTTATCCGACTCCTTGAACACTGAAGCTTTCTTT. Residues: CASSLSDSLNTEAFF. This chain links TRBV7-2 with TRBJ1-1; D uncertain. The CDR3 is made up of 15 amino acids. CDR1 and CDR2 from the germline V gene are SGHTA and FQGNSA. V was trimmed by 2 bases and J by 0 bases, leaving 10 bases between them.

This clone has only one observation. The chain recombines TRBV10-3 with TRBJ1-2; 7 bases match TRBD1. Germline CDR1 is ENHRY and CDR2 is SYGVKD. The CDR3 spans 16 residues. With V trimmed by 3 bases and J by 0 bases, 7 bases remained unmatched. The CDR3 DNA reads TGTGCCATCAGTGATACCCTAGGGACAGCTAACTATGGCTACACCTTC. This codes for CAISDTLGTANYGYTF.

The chain employs TRBV21-1 and TRBJ2-5; TRBD2 is the table's D call, not checked against the DNA. TRBV21-1 is shown as a pseudogene. The CDR3 runs to 13 residues. The CDR3: CARGRKRQETQYF. The CDR3, as DNA: TGTGCCAGAGGGAGGAAGCGGCAAGAGACCCAGTACTTC.

The chain joins TRBV24-1 to TRBJ1-5, with 8 bases aligning to TRBD1. The germline V gene encodes CDR1 KGHDR and CDR2 SFDVKD. The length of the CDR3 is 15 residues. The V and J ends lost 3 bases and 6 bases, in that order; junction bases with no gene match: 6. The CDR3: CATSDHGQGGQPQHF. The CDR3 DNA reads as TGTGCCACCAGTGATCATGGACAGGGTGGTCAGCCCCAGCATTTT.

The chain carries TRBV19 and TRBJ1-5; 9 positions match TRBD1. With V trimmed by 9 bases and J by 7 bases, 16 bases remained unmatched. Per the germline V gene, CDR1 is LNHDA and CDR2 is SQIVND (reference sequence). The CDR3 loop spans 16 amino acids. The CDR3: CARGWTGAPQEQPQHF. The CDR3 bases are TGTGCCAGAGGGTGGACAGGGGCCCCCCAAGAACAGCCCCAGCATTTT.

The rearrangement joins TRBV7-9 to TRBJ2-7; TRBD1 matches at 9 bases. Germline loops: CDR1 SEHNR, CDR2 FQNEAQ (reference sequence). The CDR3 loop spans 15 amino acids. V was clipped by 1 base and J by 6 bases; unmatched bases: 7. The CDR3 DNA reads as TGTGCCAGCAGCTTAGTAGGACAGGGGCTGGGCGAGCAGTACTTC. This translates into CASSLVGQGLGEQYF.

V is TRBV2 and J is TRBJ2-7; no definite D call. V was shortened by 4 bases and J by 2 bases, with 9 bases between the two germline ends. The CDR3 is made up of 13 amino acids. Germline values: CDR1 SNHLY, CDR2 FYNNEI. The chain's CDR3 is CASSGQRPYEQYF. DNA for the CDR3: TGTGCCAGCAGTGGGCAGCGTCCCTACGAGCAGTACTTC. The variable domain in full, with the rest retrieved from reference TRBV2 and TRBJ2-7, is EPEVTQTPSHQVTQMGQEVILRCVPISNHLYFYWYRQILGQKVEFLVSFYNNEISEKSEIFDDQFSVERPDGSNFTLKIRSTKLEDSAMYFCASSGQRPYEQYFGPGTRLTVT.

This chain uses TRBV6-5 with TRBJ1-3; unclear D gene. The CDR3 sequence is 16 residues long. CDR1 MNHEY and CDR2 SVGAGI come from the germline V gene. Trimming removed 4 bases from V and 4 bases from J, with 17 bases in between. The CDR3, as DNA: TGTGCCAGCAGTTCCCTTGAACACAGTAGAGGAAACACCATATATTTT. Its protein is CASSSLEHSRGNTIYF.

The V call is TRBV10-3, the J call TRBJ1-4, with 10 positions matching TRBD1. Germline loops: CDR1 ENHRY, CDR2 SYGVKD. This CDR3 has 16 residues. Trimming at V came to 2 bases and at J to 10 bases, leaving 10 bases not matched to a gene. The CDR3 loop reads CAISEATTGGFGKLFF. The CDR3 nucleotides are TGTGCCATCAGTGAGGCTACGACAGGGGGCTTTGGAAAACTGTTTTTT.

The rearrangement joins TRBV12-3 or TRBV12-4 to TRBJ1-5; D may be TRBD1 (5 bases). CDR3 length: 13 residues. V lost 0 bases and J lost 11, with 11 bases in between. CDR3 in DNA: TGTGCCAGCAGTTTAGCGCGGGGGAGGGCCCAGCATTTT. Its translation: CASSLARGRAQHF.

As concerns this clone: Other DNA sequences within the sample encode an identical CDR3. The chain couples TRBV7-9 to TRBJ2-5, with D perhaps TRBD2 (6 bases). The V gene lost 5 bases and the J gene lost 4 bases, with 11 bases spanning the gap. CDR3 length: 13 residues. CDR1 is SEHNR, CDR2 FQNEAQ, per germline (reference sequence). The CDR3 nucleotides read TGTGCCAGCAGCCGATCGGGGGTAGAGACCCAGTACTTC. Residues: CASSRSGVETQYF.

The CDR3 here is CASSYRDSSVDEQYF. The CDR3 nucleotides read TGTGCCAGCAGTTACCGGGACAGTTCGGTCGACGAGCAGTACTTC. The chain links TRBV6-5 to TRBJ2-7; TRBD1 matches 7 bases. Germline V gives CDR1 MNHEY, CDR2 SVGAGI. Trimming cost V 2 bases and J 5 bases; bases outside gene matches: 9. The CDR3 totals 15 residues.

The rearrangement uses TRBV30 and TRBJ1-1; D might be TRBD1 (5 bases). The CDR3 is 16 residues long. Per the germline V gene, CDR1 is GTSNPN and CDR2 is SVGIG (reference sequence). Trimming took 0 bases from V and 4 from J, leaving 18 bases between them. The CDR3, as DNA: TGTGCCTGGAGTGTACCCCCAGGGATCGGCGCCACTGAAGCTTTCTTT. Translated: CAWSVPPGIGATEAFF.

The chain carries TRBV4-2 and TRBJ1-6; D is ambiguous. The CDR3 totals 13 residues. Germline loops: CDR1 LGHNA, CDR2 YNFKEQ. The V end was cut by 0 bases, the J end by 10 bases, with 7 bases between. CDR3 in amino acids: CASSQDPGSPLHF. For the CDR3, the DNA is TGTGCCAGCAGCCAAGATCCAGGCTCACCCCTCCACTTT.

V and J are TRBV4-2 and TRBJ1-2; unclear D gene. CDR1 is LGHNA, CDR2 YNFKEQ, per germline. This CDR3 has 14 residues. Trimming removed 0 bases from V and 1 base from J, with 6 bases in between. Here the CDR3 DNA reads TGTGCCAGCAGCCAAGAACAAAGTAACTATGGCTACACCTTC. It translates to CASSQEQSNYGYTF.

This chain joins TRBV19 and TRBJ1-5, with a weak D call TRBD1 (6 bases). CDR1 and CDR2 (germline): LNHDA, SQIVND (reference sequence). The V end was cut by 8 bases, the J end by 0 bases, with 8 bases between. The CDR3 runs to 13 residues. CDR3 sequence: CASEGDSNQPQHF. The CDR3 DNA follows: TGTGCCAGTGAGGGGGATAGCAATCAGCCCCAGCATTTT.

The rearrangement uses TRBV7-9 and TRBJ2-7; 10 bases are a match to TRBD2. The CDR3 is 15 amino acids. Trimming removed 5 bases from V and 4 bases from J; junction bases left unmatched: 8. Germline values: CDR1 SEHNR, CDR2 FQNEAQ (reference sequence). The CDR3 DNA reads TGTGCCAGCAGCCTCCAGCTAGCGGGGGAATACGAGCAGTACTTC. Translated, it gives CASSLQLAGEYEQYF.

This chain connects TRBV2 to TRBJ1-5, with 9 bases that match TRBD1. J gave up 10 bases and V 4 bases, and 11 bases lay outside the gene matches. CDR3 length: 15 residues. In germline, CDR1 is SNHLY, CDR2 FYNNEI. CDR3 region: CASSVTGGIDEPQHF. The DNA of the CDR3 is TGTGCCAGCAGTGTAACAGGGGGCATAGATGAACCCCAGCATTTT.

This chain joins TRBV30 and TRBJ2-7; 8 bases align to TRBD1. Trimming took 0 bases from V and 2 from J; bases not matched to a gene: 6. CDR3 length: 15 amino acids. Germline CDR1 and CDR2: GTSNPN and SVGIG (reference sequence). The CDR3 region is CAWSVGTGIPYEQYF. The CDR3 nucleotides are TGTGCCTGGAGTGTGGGGACAGGAATACCCTACGAGCAGTACTTC.